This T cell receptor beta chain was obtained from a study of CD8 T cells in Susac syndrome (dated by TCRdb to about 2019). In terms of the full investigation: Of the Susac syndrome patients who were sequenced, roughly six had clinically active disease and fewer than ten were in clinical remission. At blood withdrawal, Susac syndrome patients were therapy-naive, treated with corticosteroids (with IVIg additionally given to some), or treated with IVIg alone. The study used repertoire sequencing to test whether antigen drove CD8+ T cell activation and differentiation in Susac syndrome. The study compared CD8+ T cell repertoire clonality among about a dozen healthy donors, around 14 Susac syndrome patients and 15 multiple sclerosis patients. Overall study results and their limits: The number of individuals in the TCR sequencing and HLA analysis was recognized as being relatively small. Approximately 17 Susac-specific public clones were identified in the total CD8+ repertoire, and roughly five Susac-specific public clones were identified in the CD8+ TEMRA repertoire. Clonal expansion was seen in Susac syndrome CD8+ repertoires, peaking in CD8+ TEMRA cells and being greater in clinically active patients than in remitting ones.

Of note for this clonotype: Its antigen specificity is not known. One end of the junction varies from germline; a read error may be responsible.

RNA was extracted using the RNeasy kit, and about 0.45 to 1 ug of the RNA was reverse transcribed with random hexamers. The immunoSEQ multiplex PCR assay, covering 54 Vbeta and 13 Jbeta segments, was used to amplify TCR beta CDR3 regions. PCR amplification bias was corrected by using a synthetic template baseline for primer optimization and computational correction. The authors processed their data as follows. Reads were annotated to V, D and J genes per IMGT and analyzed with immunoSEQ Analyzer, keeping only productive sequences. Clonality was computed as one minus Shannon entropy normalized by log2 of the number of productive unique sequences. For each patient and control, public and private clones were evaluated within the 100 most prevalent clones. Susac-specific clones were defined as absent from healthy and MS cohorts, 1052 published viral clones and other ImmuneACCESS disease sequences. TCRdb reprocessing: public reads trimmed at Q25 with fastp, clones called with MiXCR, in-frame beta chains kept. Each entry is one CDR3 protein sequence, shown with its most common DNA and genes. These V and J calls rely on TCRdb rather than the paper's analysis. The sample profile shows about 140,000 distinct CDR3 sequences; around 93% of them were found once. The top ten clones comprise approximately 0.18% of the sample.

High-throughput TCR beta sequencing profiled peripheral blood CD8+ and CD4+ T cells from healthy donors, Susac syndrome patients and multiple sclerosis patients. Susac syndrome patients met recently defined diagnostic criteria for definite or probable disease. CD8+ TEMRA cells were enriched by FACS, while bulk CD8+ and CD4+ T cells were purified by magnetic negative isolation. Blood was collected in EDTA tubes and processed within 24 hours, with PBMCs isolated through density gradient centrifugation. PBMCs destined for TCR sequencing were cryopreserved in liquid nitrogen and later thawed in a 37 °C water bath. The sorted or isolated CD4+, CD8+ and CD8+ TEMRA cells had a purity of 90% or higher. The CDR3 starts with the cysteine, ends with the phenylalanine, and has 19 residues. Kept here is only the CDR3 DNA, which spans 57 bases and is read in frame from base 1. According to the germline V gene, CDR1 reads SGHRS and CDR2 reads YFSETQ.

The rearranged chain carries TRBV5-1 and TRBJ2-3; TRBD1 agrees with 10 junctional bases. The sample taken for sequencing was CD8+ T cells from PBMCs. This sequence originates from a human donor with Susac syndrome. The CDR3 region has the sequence CASSGPHRDRGLSTDTQYF. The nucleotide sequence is TGCGCAAGCAGCGGGCCCCATCGGGACAGGGGTCTCAGCACAGATACGCAGTATTTT.